This passage covers 24 T cell receptor beta chains from one sample sequenced in a study of glioma-infiltrating T cells after dendritic cell vaccination listed by TCRdb under 2016. The time point label here, explained by the study, means: after dendritic cell vaccination, including at tumor progression/relapse. The library was produced with the immunoSEQ multiplex PCR assay. The immuneACCESS repertoire file appears here via TCRdb, limited to in-frame rearrangements. These files lack a portion of the clones; in checked studies, under half of the deficit traces to unresolved V genes, and the cause of the others is not known. This sample is represented by 99,000 or so clones; 90% of them were singletons. The ten largest clones capture over 2.5% of the sample. This material consisted of blood, taken after dendritic cell vaccination. The receptor source for this set is a human donor with glioblastoma.

The genes are TRBV6-6 and TRBJ2-1; 8 bases fit TRBD1. CDR3 length: 14 amino acids. J was trimmed by 6 bases and V by 5 bases; bases with no gene match: 6. CDR1 MNHNY and CDR2 SVGAGI come from the germline V gene (reference sequence). CDR3 sequence: CASSIGQGGNEQFF. CDR3 DNA sequence: TGTGCCAGCAGTATAGGACAGGGAGGCAATGAGCAGTTCTTC.

The chain is built from TRBV5-5 and TRBJ1-5; D possibly corresponds to TRBD1 (6 bases). This CDR3 region has 13 residues. V lost 3 bases and J lost 2, with 6 bases in between. The germline gives CDR1 SGHKS, CDR2 YYEKEE (reference sequence). CDR3 protein: CASSSGGNQPQHF. The CDR3 DNA sequence: TGTGCCAGCAGCTCAGGGGGCAATCAGCCCCAGCATTTT. Variable domain in full (rest from reference TRBV5-5 and TRBJ1-5): DAGVTQSPTHLIKTRGQQVTLRCSPISGHKSVSWYQQVLGQGPQFIFQYYEKEERGRGNFPDRFSARQFPNYSSELNVNALLLGDSALYLCASSSGGNQPQHFGDGTRLSIL.

The gene calls are TRBV9 and TRBJ2-1; D is possibly TRBD2 (6 bases). CDR1 SGDLS and CDR2 YYNGEE come from the germline V gene. The CDR3 is made up of 15 amino acids. Trimming cost V 0 bases and J 1 base, with 8 bases left between them. The DNA for the CDR3 is TGTGCCAGCAGCGTAGGAGGGAGGTCCTACAATGAGCAGTTCTTC. Translated, it gives CASSVGGRSYNEQFF.

J is TRBJ2-7 and V is TRBV5-6, with 8 bases matching TRBD1. V lost 3 bases and J lost 4; bases outside the gene matches: 3. This CDR3 spans 13 amino acids. Germline V gene data show CDR1 as SGHDT and CDR2 as YYEEEE. The chain's CDR3 is CASSSTGVYEQYF. The CDR3 DNA sequence: TGTGCCAGCAGCTCGACAGGGGTATACGAGCAGTACTTC.

This rearrangement joins TRBV21-1 to TRBJ2-2; the table names TRBD2, a call not compared with the DNA. TRBV21-1 represents a pseudogene. The CDR3 runs 12 residues. CDR3 loop: CIGPSGPQELFF. CDR3 nucleotides: TGTATCGGGCCCAGCGGCCCACAAGAGCTGTTTTTT.

The chain is built from TRBV30 and TRBJ1-2, with 11 bases lining up with TRBD1. The ends lost 2 bases at V and 6 bases at J; junction bases unmatched: 5. Germline V gene data show CDR1 as GTSNPN and CDR2 as SVGIG (reference sequence). The CDR3 spans 14 residues. CDR3 in DNA: TGTGCCTGGAGTACCGGACAGGGGGCCCATGGCTACACCTTC. Amino acids: CAWSTGQGAHGYTF.

The rearrangement uses TRBV6-1 and TRBJ2-2; D not resolved. The CDR3 extends over 13 amino acids. The germline CDR1 and CDR2 sequences are MNHNS and SASEGT. Trimming took off 6 bases at V and 5 bases at J, with 10 bases between the two ends. CDR3 nucleotides: TGTGCCAGCAGCGCAACACAGACCGGGGAGCTGTTTTTT. Residues: CASSATQTGELFF.

The V gene is TRBV14, the J gene TRBJ2-3; tentatively, D is TRBD2 (6 bases). Germline V gene data show CDR1 as SGHDN and CDR2 as FVKESK. Trimming removed 4 bases at V and 6 bases at J, with 8 bases between. This CDR3 has 12 residues. The CDR3 loop is CASSPSGDTQYF. CDR3 coding DNA: TGTGCCAGCAGCCCCAGCGGGGATACGCAGTATTTT.

This clone was seen once. V is TRBV5-4 and J is TRBJ2-5; no firm D call. The ends were cut back, 1 base at V and 1 base at J, with 5 bases in the middle. The CDR3 sequence is 13 residues long. Germline CDR1 is SGHNT and CDR2 is YYREEE (reference sequence). The CDR3 sequence: CASSLPSQETQYF. In DNA form, the CDR3 reads TGTGCCAGCAGCTTGCCTAGCCAAGAGACCCAGTACTTC. Full variable domain (remainder filled in from reference TRBV5-4 and TRBJ2-5): ETGVTQSPTHLIKTRGQQVTLRCSSQSGHNTVSWYQQALGQGPQFIFQYYREEENGRGNFPPRFSGLQFPNYSSELNVNALELDDSALYLCASSLPSQETQYFGPGTRLLVL.

This sequence joins TRBV27 and TRBJ2-3, with 16 bases aligning to TRBD2. The germline V gene has CDR1 MNHEY and CDR2 SMNVEV (reference sequence). V lost 3 bases, J lost 4 bases, and 4 bases stayed unmatched. CDR3 length equals 17 residues. CDR3 nucleotide sequence: TGTGCCAGCAGTTTGGGACTAGCGGGGGGGCCTCCAGATACGCAGTATTTT. Protein: CASSLGLAGGPPDTQYF.

The chain combines TRBV5-1 with TRBJ1-4; TRBD1 matches at 7 bases. Unmatched junction bases numbered 6, after V lost 4 bases and J lost 6 bases. The CDR3 sequence is 14 residues long. Germline values: CDR1 SGHRS, CDR2 YFSETQ. This CDR3 reads CASSPGQEHEKLFF. CDR3 in DNA: TGCGCCAGCAGCCCCGGACAGGAGCATGAAAAACTGTTTTTT.

This chain uses TRBV4-1 with TRBJ2-1, with D perhaps TRBD2 (5 bases). Germline assignment: CDR1 MGHRA and CDR2 YSYEKL. Trimming stripped 1 base from V and 4 bases from J, with 17 bases between. This CDR3 region has 17 residues. The CDR3 region has the DNA TGCGCCAGCAGCCAAGGCCTTCGGAACCGGGGATACAATGAGCAGTTCTTC. Its translation: CASSQGLRNRGYNEQFF.

In this sample, this clone turned up once. In DNA, the CDR3 is TGTGCCAGCAGTCTCAACAGGGGCGATACGCAGTATTTT. Its protein product is CASSLNRGDTQYF. The chain combines TRBV7-3 with TRBJ2-3, with 7 bases matching TRBD1. This CDR3 contains 13 residues. V was pared by 6 bases and J by 6 bases, with 6 bases of the junction left unmatched. Germline V gene lookup returns CDR1 SGHTA and CDR2 FQGTGA.

V usage is TRBV6-4 and J usage is TRBJ2-2; TRBD1 might be the D (5 bases). Looked up from germline, CDR1 is MRHNA and CDR2 is SNTAGT. Trimming removed 3 bases from V and 4 bases from J, with 21 bases in between. The CDR3 length is 18 residues. CDR3: CASSESGMGRESTGELFF. CDR3 nucleotide sequence: TGTGCCAGCAGTGAGAGTGGGATGGGCAGGGAAAGCACCGGGGAGCTGTTTTTT.

The chain employs TRBV5-1 and TRBJ2-3; D is unclear. Trimming cost V 4 bases and J 4 bases, with 10 bases left between them. CDR1 SGHRS and CDR2 YFSETQ come from the germline V gene. This CDR3 has 13 residues. In nucleotides, the CDR3 is TGCGCCAGCAGCAGCGAGCGTGCAGATACGCAGTATTTT. Protein sequence: CASSSERADTQYF.

This clone came up a few times. This chain links TRBV19 with TRBJ2-5; 7 positions match TRBD1. CDR3 length: 15 amino acids. CDR1 is LNHDA, CDR2 SQIVND, per germline (reference sequence). V dropped 3 bases and J dropped 1; count of bases not matched to a gene: 5. CDR3 residues: CASSMSDRAQETQYF. The CDR3 DNA reads TGTGCCAGTAGTATGTCAGACAGGGCCCAAGAGACCCAGTACTTC.

The chain joins TRBV6-1 to TRBJ2-6, with D possibly matching TRBD1 (5 bases). This CDR3 spans 16 amino acids. Trimming pared 6 bases from V and 0 bases from J, leaving 12 bases between. Germline CDR1 reads MNHNS; CDR2 reads SASEGT. The CDR3 spells CASREQANSGANVLTF. In DNA, the CDR3 is TGTGCCAGCAGGGAACAGGCGAACTCTGGGGCCAACGTCCTGACTTTC.

V is TRBV10-3 and J is TRBJ2-7; 7 bases are shared with TRBD2. CDR1 ENHRY and CDR2 SYGVKD come from the germline V gene. The CDR3 length is 13 residues. With 0 bases clipped from V and 6 bases from J, the junction kept 2 bases outside the gene matches. The CDR3 protein is CAISESGGGEQYF. Here the CDR3 DNA reads TGTGCCATCAGTGAGTCCGGCGGGGGCGAGCAGTACTTC.

The chain combines TRBV6-6 with TRBJ2-2; 8 bases fit TRBD2. Germline CDR1 MNHNY, CDR2 SVGAGI (reference sequence). The CDR3 is 14 amino acids. V dropped 4 bases and J dropped 5; count of bases not matched to a gene: 3. CDR3 in DNA: TGTGCCAGCAGTTCACTAGCGGCTACCGGGGAGCTGTTTTTT. Translating gives CASSSLAATGELFF.

The chain joins TRBV6-4 to TRBJ1-1; 7 nucleotides agree with TRBD1. Germline-derived CDR1 and CDR2 are MRHNA and SNTAGT. The ends lost 6 bases at V and 1 base at J; junction bases unmatched: 2. The CDR3 is 13 residues long. The CDR3 bases are TGTGCCAGCAGCCGGACAGGGAACACTGAAGCTTTCTTT. Protein: CASSRTGNTEAFF.

The V gene is TRBV10-3, the J gene TRBJ2-5; 8 bases line up with TRBD1. CDR1 and CDR2 (germline): ENHRY, SYGVKD. V shed 3 bases, J shed 5 bases, and the junction held 8 bases outside the gene matches. The CDR3 runs 15 residues. Here the CDR3 DNA reads TGTGCCATCAGTGAAGGGGCAGGGGGCTTCGAGACCCAGTACTTC. Its translation: CAISEGAGGFETQYF.

The genes are TRBV10-3 and TRBJ2-3; 10 bases are a match to TRBD1. The CDR3 consists of 17 residues. The germline gives CDR1 ENHRY, CDR2 SYGVKD. The ends lost 4 bases at V and 1 base at J; junction bases unmatched: 8. CDR3 in amino acids: CAISASGTGARTDTQYF. DNA for the CDR3: TGTGCCATCAGTGCTTCCGGGACAGGGGCCCGCACAGATACGCAGTATTTT.

This chain joins TRBV5-1 and TRBJ2-1, with 14 bases identical to TRBD2. This CDR3 is 18 amino acids long. Germline trimming cut 3 bases from V and 0 bases from J; bases unmatched to any gene: 5. Germline CDR1 reads SGHRS; CDR2 reads YFSETQ. The CDR3 DNA is TGCGCCAGCAGCTGGGGGACTAGCGGGGGCGGCTCCTACAATGAGCAGTTCTTC. It is translated as CASSWGTSGGGSYNEQFF.

V gene TRBV19 combines with J gene TRBJ1-1; D gene unclear. The CDR3 covers 13 residues. Looked up from germline, CDR1 is LNHDA and CDR2 is SQIVND (reference sequence). Trimming shortened V by 1 base and J by 6 bases, and 9 bases separated the two germline ends. The CDR3 DNA sequence: TGTGCCAGTAGTATAGCGGAGGGTTCTGAAGCTTTCTTT. This translates into CASSIAEGSEAFF.